This T cell receptor beta chain is drawn from a study of blood T cell repertoires in COVID-19. V shed 0 bases, J shed 4 bases, and the junction held 8 bases outside the gene matches. Per the germline V gene, CDR1 is LGHNA and CDR2 is YSLEER. CDR3 length equals 16 residues. Only in-frame clones appear in the TCRdb table, and some are missing; sequencing was by immunoSEQ multiplex PCR. This sample has roughly 130,000 clones; roughly 84% occur once, and the top ten carry 5% to 6%. Specimen: PBMCs or T cells enriched from blood (not recorded which). The TCR originated in a man aged 35 to 55 with acute COVID-19. This chain joins TRBV4-3 and TRBJ1-2, with TRBD1 matching over 7 bases. CDR3 region: CASSQDAQGEFYGYTF. Written as DNA, the CDR3 is TGCGCCAGCAGCCAAGACGCTCAGGGGGAGTTCTATGGCTACACCTTC.